The 16 T cell receptor beta chains given below trace back to one sample, sequenced in a study of T-cell memory formation after mild COVID-19. MiXCR was run by TCRdb on the 5' RACE reads, yielding one entry per CDR3 protein. Of roughly 450,000 distinct CDR3 sequences listed, approximately 18% were seen once; the top ten hold over 9%. The sequencing sample was made of PBMCs or a T cell subset sorted from them (not recorded which). Receptors were obtained from an adult woman who had mild COVID-19 (a few samples of this study predate the infection). Cell type and time point are not known.

The chain employs TRBV7-9 and TRBJ2-1; D is uncertain. V was trimmed by 5 bases and J by 0 bases, leaving 11 bases between them. CDR3 length: 15 residues. Germline CDR1 SEHNR, CDR2 FQNEAQ (reference sequence). Written as DNA, the CDR3 is TGTGCCAGCAGCCAACACGAGAGCTCCTACAATGAGCAGTTCTTC. Translated, it gives CASSQHESSYNEQFF.

The chain uses TRBV19 and TRBJ2-5; D unclear. The germline V gene has CDR1 LNHDA and CDR2 SQIVND (reference sequence). Trimming pared 10 bases from V and 3 bases from J, leaving 6 bases between. The CDR3 length is 10 residues. The CDR3 reads CATTKETQYF. The DNA for the CDR3 is TGTGCCACGACGAAAGAGACCCAGTACTTC.

This clonotype was counted a few times. The chain is built from TRBV25-1 and TRBJ1-1; weak D call: TRBD1 (5 bases). This CDR3 region has 15 residues. Germline loops: CDR1 MGHDK, CDR2 SYGVNS. Trimming stripped 4 bases from V and 0 bases from J, with 12 bases between. The CDR3 region has the DNA TGTGCCAGCAGTGTGGGACTCTACTTGAACACTGAAGCTTTCTTT. Protein sequence: CASSVGLYLNTEAFF.

The chain combines TRBV2 with TRBJ1-6, with 12 bases aligning to TRBD1. Germline V gene sequence: CDR1 SNHLY, CDR2 FYNNEI. V lost 8 bases and J lost 8; bases outside the gene matches: 4. The CDR3 consists of 14 residues. CDR3 sequence reads: CASLGTGGDSPLHF. Written as DNA, the CDR3 is TGTGCCAGCCTGGGGACAGGGGGCGATTCACCCCTCCACTTT.

There are a few counts of this clonotype. The genes are TRBV9 and TRBJ2-1; D possibly corresponds to TRBD2 (5 bases). Deletions cut 3 bases from V and 9 bases from J, with 13 bases between. Germline CDR1 reads SGDLS; CDR2 reads YYNGEE. CDR3 size: 13 residues. The CDR3 DNA reads as TGTGCCAGCAGCGGGGAGACGGCTGGTGAGCAGTTCTTC. Its translation: CASSGETAGEQFF. Complete variable domain (other parts from reference TRBV9 and TRBJ2-1): DSGVTQTPKHLITATGQRVTLRCSPRSGDLSVYWYQQSLDQGLQFLIQYYNGEERAKGNILERFSAQQFPDLHSELNLSSLELGDSALYFCASSGETAGEQFFGPGTRLTVL.

This clonotype was seen a few times. The chain combines TRBV3-1 with TRBJ1-1; tentatively, D is TRBD1 (6 bases). The germline V gene encodes CDR1 LGHDT and CDR2 YNNKEL (reference sequence). Between the trimmed V and J ends, which lost 1 base and 3 bases, there was a span of 15 bases. This CDR3 is built from 16 residues. In nucleotides, the CDR3 is TGTGCCAGCAGCCAAGTGGCCACCAGGGGATACACTGAAGCTTTCTTT. Its protein product is CASSQVATRGYTEAFF.

This clonotype was observed a handful of times. The CDR3 loop is CATSPGGTVIYETQYF. Written as DNA, the CDR3 is TGTGCCACCAGTCCAGGGGGGACAGTCATTTATGAGACCCAGTACTTC. The chain couples TRBV24-1 to TRBJ2-5, with D tentatively TRBD1 (7 bases). The CDR3 is 16 amino acids. V lost 6 bases and J lost 5, with 21 bases in between. Germline V gene lookup returns CDR1 KGHDR and CDR2 SFDVKD.

This sequence joins TRBV9 and TRBJ2-2, with 11 nucleotides matching TRBD1. From germline, CDR1 is SGDLS and CDR2 YYNGEE. CDR3 length equals 16 residues. J was trimmed by 1 base and V by 3 bases; bases with no gene match: 2. The CDR3 nucleotides are TGTGCCAGCAGCGCCGGGACAGGGGGGAACACCGGGGAGCTGTTTTTT. Protein product: CASSAGTGGNTGELFF.

The V gene is TRBV7-2, the J gene TRBJ1-5, with D tentatively TRBD1 (5 bases). The germline V gene has CDR1 SGHTA and CDR2 FQGNSA. Between the trimmed V and J ends, which lost 7 bases and 2 bases, there was a span of 12 bases. CDR3 length equals 14 residues. The CDR3 spells CASTPGRGNQPQHF. CDR3 bases: TGTGCCAGCACCCCAGGGAGGGGCAATCAGCCCCAGCATTTT.

V usage is TRBV12-3 or TRBV12-4 and J usage is TRBJ2-2; D uncertain. V gave up 3 bases and J gave up 4 bases, with 9 bases separating them. The CDR3 runs to 14 residues. The DNA for the CDR3 is TGTGCCAGCAGTTTTTTACGTAGCACCGGGGAGCTGTTTTTT. Its protein product is CASSFLRSTGELFF.

The rearrangement uses TRBV6-1 and TRBJ1-1, with 8 bases fitting TRBD1. The CDR3 has 13 amino acids. With 8 bases clipped from V and 5 bases from J, the junction kept 7 bases outside the gene matches. CDR1 is MNHNS, CDR2 SASEGT, per germline. The CDR3 DNA follows: TGTGCCAGCGATACGACAGGGGCGACTGAAGCTTTCTTT. Translating it yields CASDTTGATEAFF.

The chain is built from TRBV5-6 and TRBJ2-1; TRBD1 aligns across 8 bases. The V and J ends lost 3 bases and 7 bases, in that order; junction bases with no gene match: 3. Germline-derived CDR1 and CDR2 are SGHDT and YYEEEE. The CDR3 is made up of 13 amino acids. The CDR3 protein is CASSYRQGNEQFF. As DNA, the CDR3 is TGTGCCAGCAGCTACCGACAGGGGAATGAGCAGTTCTTC.

CDR3 DNA: TGCGCCAGCAGCGGATTCGGGCCCAACTATGGCTACACCTTC. This translates into CASSGFGPNYGYTF. The chain joins TRBV5-1 to TRBJ1-2; no definite D call. Per germline, CDR1 SGHRS and CDR2 YFSETQ. Deletions cut 4 bases from V and 2 bases from J, with 12 bases between. This CDR3 contains 14 residues.

The chain carries TRBV4-1 and TRBJ1-2; D possibly corresponds to TRBD1 (5 bases). The V gene's germline CDR1 is MGHRA and CDR2 YSYEKL. V lost 2 bases to trimming and J lost 7 bases, with 17 bases between them. This CDR3 is 15 amino acids long. The CDR3, as DNA: TGCGCCAGCAGCCAACCTGGGGCGGGTGGTGGTGGCTACACCTTC. Amino acids: CASSQPGAGGGGYTF.

This clonotype was seen repeatedly, ten times or more. The genes are TRBV6-5 and TRBJ2-5; D is undetermined. The germline V gene has CDR1 MNHEY and CDR2 SVGAGI. V lost 0 bases and J lost 2, with 13 bases in between. The length of the CDR3 is 16 residues. CDR3 region: CASSYSYNPGQETQYF. The CDR3 nucleotides read TGTGCCAGCAGTTACTCGTATAACCCGGGTCAAGAGACCCAGTACTTC.

This clonotype has just a few counts. The rearrangement joins TRBV5-1 to TRBJ2-4, with 15 bases identical to TRBD2. The CDR3 loop spans 16 amino acids. V was pared by 4 bases and J by 4 bases, with 3 bases of the junction left unmatched. The V gene's germline CDR1 is SGHRS and CDR2 YFSETQ. The CDR3 loop is CASSGLAGGPKNIQYF. The DNA for the CDR3 is TGCGCCAGCAGCGGACTAGCGGGGGGGCCTAAAAACATTCAGTACTTC.